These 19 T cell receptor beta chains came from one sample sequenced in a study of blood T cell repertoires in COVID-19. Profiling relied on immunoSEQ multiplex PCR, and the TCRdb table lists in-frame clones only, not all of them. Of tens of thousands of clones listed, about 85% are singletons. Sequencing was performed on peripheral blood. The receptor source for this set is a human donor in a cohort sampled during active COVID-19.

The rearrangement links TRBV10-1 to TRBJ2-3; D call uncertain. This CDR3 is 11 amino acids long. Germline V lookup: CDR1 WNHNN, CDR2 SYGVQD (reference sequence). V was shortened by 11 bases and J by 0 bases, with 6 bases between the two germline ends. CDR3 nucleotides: TGCGCCGGCATAAGCACAGATACGCAGTATTTT. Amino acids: CAGISTDTQYF.

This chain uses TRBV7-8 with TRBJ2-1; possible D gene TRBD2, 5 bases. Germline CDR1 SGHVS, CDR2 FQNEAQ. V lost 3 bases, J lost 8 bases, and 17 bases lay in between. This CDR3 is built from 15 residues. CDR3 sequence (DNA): TGTGCCAGCAGCTTCCGGGATCACAGACTTGATGAGCAGTTCTTC. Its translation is CASSFRDHRLDEQFF. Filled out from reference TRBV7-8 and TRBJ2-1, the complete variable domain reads GAGVSQSPRYKVAKRGQDVALRCDPISGHVSLFWYQQALGQGPEFLTYFQNEAQLDKSGLPSDRFFAERPEGSVSTLKIQRTQQEDSAVYLCASSFRDHRLDEQFFGPGTRLTVL.

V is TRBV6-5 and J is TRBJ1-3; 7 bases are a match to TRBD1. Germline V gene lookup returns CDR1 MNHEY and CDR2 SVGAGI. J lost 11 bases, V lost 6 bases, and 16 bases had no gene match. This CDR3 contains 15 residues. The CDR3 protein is CASRDRETPEFSIYF. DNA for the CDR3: TGTGCCAGCAGAGACAGGGAAACTCCCGAGTTCTCCATATATTTT.

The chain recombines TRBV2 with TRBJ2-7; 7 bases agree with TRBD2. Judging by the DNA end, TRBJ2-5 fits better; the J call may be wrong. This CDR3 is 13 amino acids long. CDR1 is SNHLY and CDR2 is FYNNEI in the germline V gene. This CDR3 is CASSGGPAETQYF. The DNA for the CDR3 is TGTGCCAGCTCGGGGGGACCGGCGGAGACCCAGTACTTC.

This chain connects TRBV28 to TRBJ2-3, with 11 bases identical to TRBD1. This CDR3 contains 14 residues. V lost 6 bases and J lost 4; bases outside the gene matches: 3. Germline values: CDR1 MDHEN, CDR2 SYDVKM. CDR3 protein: CASRDRGLPDTQYF. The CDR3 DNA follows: TGTGCCAGCAGGGACAGGGGGCTTCCAGATACGCAGTATTTT.

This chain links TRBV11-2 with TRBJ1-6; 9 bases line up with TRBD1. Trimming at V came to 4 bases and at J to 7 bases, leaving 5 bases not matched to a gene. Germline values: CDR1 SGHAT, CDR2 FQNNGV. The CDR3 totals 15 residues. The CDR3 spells CASSSDRGRNSPLHF. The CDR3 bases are TGTGCCAGCAGCTCCGACAGGGGGAGGAATTCACCCCTCCACTTT.

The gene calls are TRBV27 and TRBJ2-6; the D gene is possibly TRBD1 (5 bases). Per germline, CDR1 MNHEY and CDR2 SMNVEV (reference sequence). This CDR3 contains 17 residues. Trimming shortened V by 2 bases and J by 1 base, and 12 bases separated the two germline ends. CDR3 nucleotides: TGTGCCAGCAGTTTAAGGGGTTCATGGTCTGGGGCCAACGTCCTGACTTTC. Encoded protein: CASSLRGSWSGANVLTF.

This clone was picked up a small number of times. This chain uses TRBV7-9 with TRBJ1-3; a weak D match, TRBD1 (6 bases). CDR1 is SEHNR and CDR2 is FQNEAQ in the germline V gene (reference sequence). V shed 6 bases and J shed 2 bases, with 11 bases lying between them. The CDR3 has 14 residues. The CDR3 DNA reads TGTGCCAGCAGATTGGACAGTACTGGAAACACCATATATTTT. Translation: CASRLDSTGNTIYF.

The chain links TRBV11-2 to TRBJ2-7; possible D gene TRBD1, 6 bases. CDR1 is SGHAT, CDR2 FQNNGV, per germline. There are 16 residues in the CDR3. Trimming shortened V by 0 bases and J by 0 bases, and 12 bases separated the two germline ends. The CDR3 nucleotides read TGTGCCAGCAGCTTAGATCCGGGACAAGGCTCCTACGAGCAGTACTTC. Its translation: CASSLDPGQGSYEQYF. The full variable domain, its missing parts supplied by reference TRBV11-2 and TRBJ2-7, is EAGVAQSPRYKIIEKRQSVAFWCNPISGHATLYWYQQILGQGPKLLIQFQNNGVVDDSQLPKDRFSAERLKGVDSTLKIQPAKLEDSAVYLCASSLDPGQGSYEQYFGPGTRLTVT.

CDR3 in amino acids: CASSLYVGLAGFSYEQYF. The DNA for the CDR3 is TGTGCCAGCAGTTTATACGTGGGACTAGCGGGATTCTCCTACGAGCAGTACTTC. The rearrangement links TRBV28 to TRBJ2-7; 13 nucleotides line up with TRBD2. The junction had 6 bases not matched to a gene; V was cut back by 1 base and J by 0 bases. Germline V gene data show CDR1 as MDHEN and CDR2 as SYDVKM. The CDR3 totals 18 residues.

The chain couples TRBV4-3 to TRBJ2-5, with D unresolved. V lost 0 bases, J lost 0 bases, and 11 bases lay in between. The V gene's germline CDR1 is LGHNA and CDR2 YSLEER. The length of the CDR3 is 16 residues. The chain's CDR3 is CASSQDLGSYQETQYF. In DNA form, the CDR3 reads TGCGCCAGCAGCCAAGATCTGGGCAGTTACCAAGAGACCCAGTACTTC.

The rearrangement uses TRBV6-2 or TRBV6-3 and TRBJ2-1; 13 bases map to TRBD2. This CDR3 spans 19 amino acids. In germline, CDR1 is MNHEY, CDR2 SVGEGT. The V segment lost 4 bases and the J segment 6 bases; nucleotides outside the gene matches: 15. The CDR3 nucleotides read TGTGCCAGCAGTTCCGGAACGGGACTAGCGGGGCTAAACTTCAATGAGCAGTTCTTC. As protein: CASSSGTGLAGLNFNEQFF.

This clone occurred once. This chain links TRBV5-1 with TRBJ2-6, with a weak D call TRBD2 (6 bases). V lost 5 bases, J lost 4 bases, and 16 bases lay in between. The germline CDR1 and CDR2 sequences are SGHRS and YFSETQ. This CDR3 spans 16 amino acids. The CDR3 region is CASSERRVEGANVLTF. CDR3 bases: TGCGCCAGCAGTGAAAGGAGGGTGGAAGGGGCCAACGTCCTGACTTTC.

The CDR3 DNA is TGTGCCAGCTCACCTGGACTGATTTTTGGCTACACCTTC. Translation: CASSPGLIFGYTF. This chain joins TRBV18 and TRBJ1-2; D is undetermined. Germline V gene data show CDR1 as KGHSH and CDR2 as LQKENI. Trimming stripped 3 bases from V and 7 bases from J, with 12 bases between. The CDR3 consists of 13 residues.

CDR3 amino acids: CASSFRLNTEAFF. The CDR3 bases are TGTGCCAGCAGTTTTCGTTTGAACACTGAAGCTTTCTTT. The genes are TRBV27 and TRBJ1-1; no clear D. Per the germline V gene, CDR1 is MNHEY and CDR2 is SMNVEV (reference sequence). Trimming removed 3 bases at V and 0 bases at J, with 5 bases between. This CDR3 contains 13 residues.

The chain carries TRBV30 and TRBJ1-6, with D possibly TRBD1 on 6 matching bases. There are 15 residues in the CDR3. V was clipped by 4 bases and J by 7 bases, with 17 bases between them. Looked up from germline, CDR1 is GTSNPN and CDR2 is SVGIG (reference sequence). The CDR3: CAWNYGGIGNSPLHF. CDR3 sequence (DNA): TGTGCCTGGAATTATGGGGGCATCGGGAATTCACCCCTCCACTTT. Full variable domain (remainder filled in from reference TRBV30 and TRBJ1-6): SQTIHQWPATLVQPVGSPLSLECTVEGTSNPNLYWYRQAAGRGLQLLFYSVGIGQISSEVPQNLSASRPQDRQFILSSKKLLLSDSGFYLCAWNYGGIGNSPLHFGNGTRLTVT.

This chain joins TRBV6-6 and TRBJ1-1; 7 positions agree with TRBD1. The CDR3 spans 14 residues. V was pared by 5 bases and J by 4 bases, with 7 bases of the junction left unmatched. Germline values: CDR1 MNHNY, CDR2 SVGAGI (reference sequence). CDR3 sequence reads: CASSLNRGGTEAFF. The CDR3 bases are TGTGCCAGCAGTCTTAACAGGGGCGGCACTGAAGCTTTCTTT.

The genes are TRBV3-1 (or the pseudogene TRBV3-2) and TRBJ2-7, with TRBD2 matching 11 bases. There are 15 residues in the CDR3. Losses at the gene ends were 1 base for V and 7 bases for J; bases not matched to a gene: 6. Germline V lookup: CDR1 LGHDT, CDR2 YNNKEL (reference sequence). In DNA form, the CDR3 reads TGTGCCAGCAGCCAAGGTGGTCTAGCGGGGGGAGAGCAGTACTTC. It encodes CASSQGGLAGGEQYF.

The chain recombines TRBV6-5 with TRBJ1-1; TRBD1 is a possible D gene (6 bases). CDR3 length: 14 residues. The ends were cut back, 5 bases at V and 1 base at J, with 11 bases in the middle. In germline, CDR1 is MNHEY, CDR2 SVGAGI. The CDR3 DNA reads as TGTGCCAGCAGTACCCCCAGGGGGAACACTGAAGCTTTCTTT. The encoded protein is CASSTPRGNTEAFF.